This TCR beta chain originates from a study of T cell repertoires in cytomegalovirus infection. The wider study: Peptides in the study included HLA-C-restricted and HLA-B-restricted CMV epitopes. Based on public TCR beta signatures, there were indications of CMV infection and of a matching HLA type.

TCRdb reprocessed the reads via MiXCR and lists one record per CDR3 protein. The data contain more than 300,000 distinct CDR3 sequences, roughly a third of them singletons. The CDR3 is made up of 17 amino acids. Per the germline V gene, CDR1 is DFQATT and CDR2 is SNEGSKA (reference sequence). V was clipped by 1 base and J by 2 bases; unmatched bases: 14. This clonotype was seen more than once but under ten times. As yet, its antigen is unknown. General study points: Identification of carriers of CMV plus the relevant HLA was achieved through cumulative public TCR beta family frequency. Across the ex vivo response, the dominant clonotypes were HLA-C-restricted CMV-specific TCR beta clonotypes.

This chain links TRBV20-1 with TRBJ2-7; TRBD1 aligns across 7 bases. The source was cultured PBMCs, collected from culture after CMV antigen stimulation. The TCR sequence derives from a human donor in good health (CMV status not recorded). Some clones in this sample may be carry-over from other donors' samples. Written as DNA, the CDR3 is TGCAGTGCTAGAGTCTTCCTTAAGGACAGGACAGCCTACGAGCAGTACTTC. Translation: CSARVFLKDRTAYEQYF.